This TCR beta chain is from a study of shared clonotypes between healthy human individuals. Per the germline V gene, CDR1 is SGHDN and CDR2 is FVKESK. The V gene lost 4 bases and the J gene lost 7 bases, with 7 bases spanning the gap. The CDR3 covers 11 residues. Naive CD8 cells lacked CD45RO, underwent positive selection for CCR7 and left out terminally differentiated effector memory CD45RA+ cells. Assay used: immunoSEQ multiplex PCR; TCRdb lists only in-frame clones, some missing. There are about 800,000 clones in the sample; 96% occur only once, and less than 0.25% lies in the top ten. The chain couples TRBV14 to TRBJ2-5; D is uncertain. The sample was naive CD8+ T cells sorted from blood. This receptor was taken from a young man in good health. The CDR3 coding sequence is TGTGCCAGCAGCCGAGAGTGGACCCAGTACTTC. It encodes CASSREWTQYF.